The 22 T cell receptor beta chains in this list originate from one sample, sequenced in a study of blood T cell repertoires in COVID-19. Clones were read by immunoSEQ multiplex PCR, and TCRdb kept only the in-frame ones, dropping some. The sample includes 300,000 to 350,000 clones, approximately 90% of them seen just once. The sample was peripheral blood. The origin of the receptors is a woman aged 60-75 years with COVID-19, enrolled during active disease.

J is TRBJ2-1 and V is TRBV27, with D possibly being TRBD2 (6 bases). The CDR3 covers 13 residues. Per the germline V gene, CDR1 is MNHEY and CDR2 is SMNVEV (reference sequence). V was trimmed by 5 bases and J by 8 bases, leaving 13 bases between them. The CDR3 nucleotides are TGTGCCAGCAGTCGGAGGGATCACCATGAGCAGTTCTTC. This encodes CASSRRDHHEQFF.

In DNA, the CDR3 is TGTGCCAGCATCGAGCCAGGGACACTCTCCTACGAGCAGTACTTC. Translated: CASIEPGTLSYEQYF. The rearrangement joins TRBV6-5 to TRBJ2-7; a weak D match, TRBD1 (6 bases). Germline V gene data show CDR1 as MNHEY and CDR2 as SVGAGI. V was cut by 7 bases and J by 0 bases, with 16 bases left in between. This CDR3 is 15 amino acids long.

This clone was recorded once. The rearrangement links TRBV20-1 to TRBJ1-3; 7 bases map to TRBD1. Germline CDR1 DFQATT, CDR2 SNEGSKA (reference sequence). The trim removed 3 bases at V and 4 bases at J, leaving 9 bases unmatched. The CDR3 contains 15 residues. The CDR3 nucleotides are TGCAGTGCTAGTTCCGACAGGGCGGTAGGAAACACCATATATTTT. This codes for CSASSDRAVGNTIYF.

The chain links TRBV5-1 to TRBJ1-3; D gene ambiguous. The CDR3 has 14 amino acids. Trimming shortened V by 5 bases and J by 5 bases, and 14 bases separated the two germline ends. CDR1 is SGHRS and CDR2 is YFSETQ in the germline V gene. CDR3 bases: TGCGCCAGCAGTCCCGGAGAGGAGAGAAACACCATATATTTT. The encoded protein is CASSPGEERNTIYF.

The sample holds one count of this clone. The V gene is TRBV9, the J gene TRBJ2-1; 7 bases align to TRBD2. V was pared by 0 bases and J by 3 bases, with 6 bases of the junction left unmatched. The CDR3 has 16 amino acids. Germline V lookup: CDR1 SGDLS, CDR2 YYNGEE. CDR3 nucleotide sequence: TGTGCCAGCAGCGTAGGTTGGGACTACAACTACAATGAGCAGTTCTTC. As protein: CASSVGWDYNYNEQFF.

A few counts support this clone. The rearrangement joins TRBV23-1 to TRBJ2-5; 7 bases fit TRBD1. TRBV23-1 is noted as an ORF with a role that remains uncertain. This CDR3 has 17 amino acids. After removal of 6 bases from V and 5 bases from J, the junction contained 18 bases not matched to a gene. This CDR3 is CASRVGQAPYDLETQYF. CDR3 nucleotides: TGCGCCAGCAGGGTAGGACAGGCCCCTTACGATTTGGAGACCCAGTACTTC.

This rearrangement joins TRBV7-8 to TRBJ1-3, with D maybe TRBD1 (5 bases). V lost 1 base and J lost 5, with 9 bases in between. The CDR3 sequence is 14 residues long. Germline V gene sequence: CDR1 SGHVS, CDR2 FQNEAQ. The CDR3 spells CASSLEAGRNTIYF. CDR3 bases: TGTGCCAGCAGCTTAGAGGCAGGGCGAAACACCATATATTTT.

The rearrangement uses TRBV5-1 and TRBJ2-5, with 8 bases matching TRBD1. This CDR3 has 15 residues. CDR1 is SGHRS, CDR2 YFSETQ, per germline. With V trimmed by 4 bases and J by 5 bases, 10 bases remained unmatched. CDR3 DNA sequence: TGCGCCAGCAGCCCTCAGGGGGCGGCCGTGGAGACCCAGTACTTC. This gives the protein CASSPQGAAVETQYF.

The CDR3 spells CASSSQKDTWHTEAFF. The CDR3 nucleotides read TGCGCCAGCAGCTCGCAAAAGGACACATGGCACACTGAAGCTTTCTTT. The chain links TRBV5-1 to TRBJ1-1, with D possibly being TRBD1 (5 bases). Germline assignment: CDR1 SGHRS and CDR2 YFSETQ. The CDR3 is 16 residues long. V lost 3 bases and J 3 bases, leaving 18 bases between the germline ends.

The chain joins TRBV5-1 to TRBJ1-2, with D maybe TRBD1 (6 bases). Trimming removed 4 bases at V and 4 bases at J, with 17 bases between. The CDR3 is 15 amino acids. Germline CDR1 reads SGHRS; CDR2 reads YFSETQ. CDR3 coding DNA: TGCGCCAGCAGCACACAGGGCAGTTTCTCCTATGGCTACACCTTC. The encoded protein is CASSTQGSFSYGYTF. The complete variable domain, with remaining parts taken from reference TRBV5-1 and TRBJ1-2, reads KAGVTQTPRYLIKTRGQQVTLSCSPISGHRSVSWYQQTPGQGLQFLFEYFSETQRNKGNFPGRFSGRQFSNSRSEMNVSTLELGDSALYLCASSTQGSFSYGYTFGSGTRLTVV.

The chain recombines TRBV3-1 (or the pseudogene TRBV3-2) with TRBJ2-5, with D hard to call. The CDR3 has 13 residues. V lost 1 base and J 1 base, leaving 4 bases between the germline ends. Germline V gene data show CDR1 as LGHDT and CDR2 as YNNKEL (reference sequence). This chain's CDR3 is CASSQGLQETQYF. The CDR3 nucleotides read TGTGCCAGCAGCCAAGGGCTCCAAGAGACCCAGTACTTC.

This sequence joins TRBV19 and TRBJ1-2; TRBD1 aligns across 11 bases. With 0 bases clipped from V and 2 bases from J, the junction kept 8 bases outside the gene matches. Germline CDR1 LNHDA, CDR2 SQIVND (reference sequence). This CDR3 is built from 18 residues. The CDR3 nucleotides read TGTGCCAGTAGTATAGATCTATTTGGGACAGGGGGAAACTATGGCTACACCTTC. Translating gives CASSIDLFGTGGNYGYTF.

The rearrangement uses TRBV4-1 and TRBJ2-6, with 12 bases fitting TRBD2. The V segment lost 4 bases and the J segment 2 bases; nucleotides outside the gene matches: 6. The CDR3 is 18 amino acids. Germline-derived CDR1 and CDR2 are MGHRA and YSYEKL. The CDR3 DNA follows: TGCGCCAGCAGCCGGTCTAGCGGGGGGGTCCCTGGGGCCAACGTCCTGACTTTC. Its translation: CASSRSSGGVPGANVLTF.

The CDR3 is CASSQDPRGFPETQYF. CDR3 sequence (DNA): TGTGCCAGCAGCCAAGATCCTAGGGGTTTCCCGGAGACCCAGTACTTC. The chain couples TRBV14 to TRBJ2-5, with TRBD1 as a possible D gene (5 bases). This CDR3 comprises 16 residues. Germline V gene data show CDR1 as SGHDN and CDR2 as FVKESK. The V end lost 0 bases, the J end lost 5 bases, and 16 bases lay between the germline ends.

In DNA, the CDR3 is TGTGCCAGCAGCCAACAACAAGGGGGCACTGAAGCTTTCTTT. It translates to CASSQQQGGTEAFF. The rearrangement links TRBV14 to TRBJ1-1, with D perhaps TRBD1 (6 bases). Deletions cut 2 bases from V and 4 bases from J, with 11 bases between. The CDR3 runs 14 residues. Germline assignment: CDR1 SGHDN and CDR2 FVKESK.

V is TRBV6-1 and J is TRBJ2-1; tentative D call: TRBD1 (8 bases). This CDR3 has 16 residues. The germline V gene encodes CDR1 MNHNS and CDR2 SASEGT. Trimming cost V 1 base and J 8 bases, with 18 bases left between them. The CDR3 sequence is CASSEVSGQGGYEQFF. Written as DNA, the CDR3 is TGTGCCAGCAGTGAAGTTTCTGGACAGGGAGGGTATGAGCAGTTCTTC.

Only one count was recorded for this clone. The gene calls are TRBV19 and TRBJ1-5, with D uncertain. In germline, CDR1 is LNHDA, CDR2 SQIVND (reference sequence). The CDR3 has 16 residues. The V end lost 7 bases, the J end lost 7 bases, and 23 bases lay between the germline ends. CDR3 nucleotides: TGTGCCAGTACGGGTCGTCGAACCCAATCGTGGCAGCCCCAGCATTTT. Translating gives CASTGRRTQSWQPQHF. Filled out from reference TRBV19 and TRBJ1-5, the complete variable domain reads DGGITQSPKYLFRKEGQNVTLSCEQNLNHDAMYWYRQDPGQGLRLIYYSQIVNDFQKGDIAEGYSVSREKKESFPLTVTSAQKNPTAFYLCASTGRRTQSWQPQHFGDGTRLSIL.

This clone occurred once. Its ends do not fully match the called genes, so a read error is possible. The chain employs TRBV7-7 and TRBJ2-5; 11 nucleotides align to TRBD2. Germline CDR1 and CDR2: SSHAT and FNYEAQ (reference sequence). CDR3 length: 16 amino acids. This chain's CDR3 is CASSGGGTSGKETQYF. Written as DNA, the CDR3 is TGTGCTAGCAGCGGTGGAGGGACTAGCGGTAAAGAGACCCAGTACTTC.

Only a few counts were recorded for this clone. The chain is built from TRBV5-5 and TRBJ1-4; 12 nucleotides match TRBD1. The CDR3 totals 15 residues. The V gene's germline CDR1 is SGHKS and CDR2 YYEKEE (reference sequence). J was trimmed by 7 bases and V by 4 bases; bases with no gene match: 5. In DNA form, the CDR3 reads TGTGCCAGCAGCGCGGGGGACAGGGGGCCTGAAAAACTGTTTTTT. Encoded protein: CASSAGDRGPEKLFF. The entire variable domain, with the rest obtained from reference TRBV5-5 and TRBJ1-4, is as follows: DAGVTQSPTHLIKTRGQQVTLRCSPISGHKSVSWYQQVLGQGPQFIFQYYEKEERGRGNFPDRFSARQFPNYSSELNVNALLLGDSALYLCASSAGDRGPEKLFFGSGTQLSVL.

The sample holds one count of this clone. V gene TRBV2 combines with J gene TRBJ2-3, with TRBD2 matching over 8 bases. J gave up 2 bases and V 11 bases, and 6 bases lay outside the gene matches. Germline CDR1 SNHLY, CDR2 FYNNEI. CDR3 length: 13 residues. Written as DNA, the CDR3 is TGTGCCTCACAAGCGGGGGTCACAGATACGCAGTATTTT. It codes for CASQAGVTDTQYF.

This chain joins TRBV4-1 and TRBJ2-7, with D possibly being TRBD1 (6 bases). Germline CDR1 is MGHRA and CDR2 is YSYEKL. The CDR3 totals 15 residues. Deletions cut 6 bases from V and 1 base from J, with 16 bases between. CDR3 nucleotide sequence: TGCGCCAGCAGATCGACGAGGGGGATTTCCTACGAGCAGTACTTC. Residues: CASRSTRGISYEQYF.

The rearrangement links TRBV6-5 to TRBJ1-1, with 8 bases matching TRBD1. The CDR3 is 14 residues long. Germline V CDR1 and CDR2: MNHEY, SVGAGI. J was trimmed by 0 bases and V by 6 bases; bases with no gene match: 3. CDR3 coding DNA: TGTGCCAGCAGCCTGGGACAGGTGAACACTGAAGCTTTCTTT. It yields the protein CASSLGQVNTEAFF.